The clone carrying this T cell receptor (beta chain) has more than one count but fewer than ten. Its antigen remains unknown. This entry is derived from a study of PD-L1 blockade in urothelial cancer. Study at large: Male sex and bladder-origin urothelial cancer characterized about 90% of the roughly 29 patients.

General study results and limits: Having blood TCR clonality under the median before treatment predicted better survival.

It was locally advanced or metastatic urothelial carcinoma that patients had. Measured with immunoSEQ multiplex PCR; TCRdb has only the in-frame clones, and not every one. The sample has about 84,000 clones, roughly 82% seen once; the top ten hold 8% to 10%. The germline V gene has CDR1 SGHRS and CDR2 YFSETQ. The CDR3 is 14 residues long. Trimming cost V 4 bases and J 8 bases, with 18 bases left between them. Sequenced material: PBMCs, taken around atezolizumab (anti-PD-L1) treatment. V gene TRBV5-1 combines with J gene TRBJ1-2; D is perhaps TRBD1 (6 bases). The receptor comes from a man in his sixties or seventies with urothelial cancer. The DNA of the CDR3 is TGCGCCAGCAGCGAAACCGGGACACGGGTCGGCTACACCTTC. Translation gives CASSETGTRVGYTF.